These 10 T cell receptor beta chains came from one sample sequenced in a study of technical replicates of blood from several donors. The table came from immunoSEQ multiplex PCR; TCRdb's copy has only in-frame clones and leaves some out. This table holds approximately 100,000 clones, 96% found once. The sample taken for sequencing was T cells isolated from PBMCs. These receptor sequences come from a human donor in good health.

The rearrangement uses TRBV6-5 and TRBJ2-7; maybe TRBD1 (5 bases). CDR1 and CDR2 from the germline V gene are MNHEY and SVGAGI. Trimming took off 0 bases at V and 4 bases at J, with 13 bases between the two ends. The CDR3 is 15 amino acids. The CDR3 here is CASSYSNRGAYEQYF. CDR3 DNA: TGTGCCAGCAGTTACTCGAATAGGGGCGCTTACGAGCAGTACTTC.

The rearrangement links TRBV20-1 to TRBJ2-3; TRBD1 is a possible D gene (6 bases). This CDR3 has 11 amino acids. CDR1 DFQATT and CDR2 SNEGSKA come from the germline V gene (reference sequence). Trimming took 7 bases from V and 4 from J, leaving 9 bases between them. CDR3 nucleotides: TGCAGTGTCGCAGGGGCAGATACGCAGTATTTT. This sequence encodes CSVAGADTQYF.

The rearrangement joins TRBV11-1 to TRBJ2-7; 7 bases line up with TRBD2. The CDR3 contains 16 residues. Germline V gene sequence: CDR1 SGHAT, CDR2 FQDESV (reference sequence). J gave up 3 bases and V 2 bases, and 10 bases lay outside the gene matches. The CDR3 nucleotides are TGTGCCAGCAGCTTAACTTTTCGGCTAGCGGACTACGAGCAGTACTTC. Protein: CASSLTFRLADYEQYF. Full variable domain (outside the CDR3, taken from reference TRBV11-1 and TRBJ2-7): EAEVAQSPRYKITEKSQAVAFWCDPISGHATLYWYRQILGQGPELLVQFQDESVVDDSQLPKDRFSAERLKGVDSTLKIQPAELGDSAMYLCASSLTFRLADYEQYFGPGTRLTVT.

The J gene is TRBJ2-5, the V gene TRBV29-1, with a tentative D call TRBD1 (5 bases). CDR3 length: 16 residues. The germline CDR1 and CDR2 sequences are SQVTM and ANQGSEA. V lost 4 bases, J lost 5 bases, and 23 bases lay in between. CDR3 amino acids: CSVAELRGPKGETQYF. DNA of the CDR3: TGCAGCGTTGCGGAACTAAGGGGCCCTAAAGGGGAGACCCAGTACTTC.

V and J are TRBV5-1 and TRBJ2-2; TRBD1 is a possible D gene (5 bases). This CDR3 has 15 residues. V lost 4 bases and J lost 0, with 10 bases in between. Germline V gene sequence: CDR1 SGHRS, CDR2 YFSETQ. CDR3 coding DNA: TGCGCCAGCAGCCGGACATCGGCGAACACCGGGGAGCTGTTTTTT. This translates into CASSRTSANTGELFF. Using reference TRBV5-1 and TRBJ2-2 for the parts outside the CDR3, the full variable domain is KAGVTQTPRYLIKTRGQQVTLSCSPISGHRSVSWYQQTPGQGLQFLFEYFSETQRNKGNFPGRFSGRQFSNSRSEMNVSTLELGDSALYLCASSRTSANTGELFFGEGSRLTVL.

The CDR3 sequence is CASRGPGLAGNEQFF. DNA for the CDR3: TGTGCCAGCAGGGGGCCGGGACTAGCGGGAAATGAGCAGTTCTTC. The chain uses TRBV2 and TRBJ2-1; 13 bases match TRBD2. The CDR3 consists of 15 residues. Germline V gene data show CDR1 as SNHLY and CDR2 as FYNNEI. After removal of 6 bases from V and 7 bases from J, the junction contained 6 bases not matched to a gene.

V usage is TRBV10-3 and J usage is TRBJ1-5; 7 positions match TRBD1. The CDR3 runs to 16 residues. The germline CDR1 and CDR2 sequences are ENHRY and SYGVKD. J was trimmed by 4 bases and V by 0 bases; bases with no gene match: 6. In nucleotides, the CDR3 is TGTGCCATCAGTGAGTCGGGGACAGAACTGAATCAGCCCCAGCATTTT. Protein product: CAISESGTELNQPQHF.

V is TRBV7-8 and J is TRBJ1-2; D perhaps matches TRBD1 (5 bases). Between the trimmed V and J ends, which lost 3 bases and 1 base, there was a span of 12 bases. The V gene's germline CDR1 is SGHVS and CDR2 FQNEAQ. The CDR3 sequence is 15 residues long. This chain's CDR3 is CASSFRQQINYGYTF. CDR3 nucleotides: TGTGCCAGCAGCTTTCGACAGCAGATTAACTATGGCTACACCTTC.

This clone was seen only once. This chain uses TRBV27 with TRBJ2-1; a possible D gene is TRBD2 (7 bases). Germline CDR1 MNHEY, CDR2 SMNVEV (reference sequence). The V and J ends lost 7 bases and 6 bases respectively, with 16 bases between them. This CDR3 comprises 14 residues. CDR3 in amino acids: CASKLGGPRNEQFF. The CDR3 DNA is TGTGCCAGCAAGTTGGGGGGGCCTCGCAATGAGCAGTTCTTC.

CDR3 protein: CASSLGVSNYGYTF. The CDR3 coding sequence is TGTGCCAGCAGCTTAGGCGTCTCCAACTATGGCTACACCTTC. This chain links TRBV11-2 with TRBJ1-2; D remains ambiguous. V dropped 1 base and J dropped 2 bases, with 8 bases sitting between them. Germline V CDR1 and CDR2: SGHAT, FQNNGV. There are 14 residues in the CDR3.